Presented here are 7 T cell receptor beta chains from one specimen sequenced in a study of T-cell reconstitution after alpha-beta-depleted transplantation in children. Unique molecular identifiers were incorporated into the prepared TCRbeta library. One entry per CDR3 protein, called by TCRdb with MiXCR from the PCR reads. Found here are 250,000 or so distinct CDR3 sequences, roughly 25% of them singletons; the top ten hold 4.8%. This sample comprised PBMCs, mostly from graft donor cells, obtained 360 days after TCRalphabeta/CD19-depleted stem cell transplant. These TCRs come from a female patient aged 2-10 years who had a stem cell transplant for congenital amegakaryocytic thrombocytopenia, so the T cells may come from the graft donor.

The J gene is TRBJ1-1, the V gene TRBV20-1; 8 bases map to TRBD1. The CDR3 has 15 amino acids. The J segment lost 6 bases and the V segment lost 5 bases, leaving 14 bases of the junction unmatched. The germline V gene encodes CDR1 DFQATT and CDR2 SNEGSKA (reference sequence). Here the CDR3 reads CSAYPGGALDSEAFF. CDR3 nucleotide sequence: TGCAGTGCTTATCCAGGGGGCGCATTAGATTCTGAAGCTTTCTTT.

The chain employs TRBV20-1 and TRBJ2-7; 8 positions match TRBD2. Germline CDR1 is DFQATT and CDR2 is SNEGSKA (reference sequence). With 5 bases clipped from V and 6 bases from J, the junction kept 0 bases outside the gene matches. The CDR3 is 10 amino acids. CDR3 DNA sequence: TGCAGTGCTCGGGGGGGCGAGCAGTACTTC. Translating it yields CSARGGEQYF.

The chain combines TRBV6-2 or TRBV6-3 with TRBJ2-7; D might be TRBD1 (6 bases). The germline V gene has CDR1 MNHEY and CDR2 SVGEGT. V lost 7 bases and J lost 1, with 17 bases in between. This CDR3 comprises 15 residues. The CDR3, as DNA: TGTGCCAGCATGCGGTCCGTGAGGGGGTCCTACGAGCAGTACTTC. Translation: CASMRSVRGSYEQYF.

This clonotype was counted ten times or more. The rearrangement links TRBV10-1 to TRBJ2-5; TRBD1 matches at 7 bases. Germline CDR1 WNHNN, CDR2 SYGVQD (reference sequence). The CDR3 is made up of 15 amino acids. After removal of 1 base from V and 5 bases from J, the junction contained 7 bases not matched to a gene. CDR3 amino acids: CASSEFKGQRETQYF. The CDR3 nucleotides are TGCGCCAGCAGTGAGTTTAAGGGACAGAGGGAGACCCAGTACTTC.

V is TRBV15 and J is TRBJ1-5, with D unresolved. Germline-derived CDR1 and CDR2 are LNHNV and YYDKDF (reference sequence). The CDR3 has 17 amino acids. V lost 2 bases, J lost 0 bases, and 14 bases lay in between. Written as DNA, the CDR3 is TGTGCCACCAGCAGAACCTATTGGGGATATAGCAATCAGCCCCAGCATTTT. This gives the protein CATSRTYWGYSNQPQHF.

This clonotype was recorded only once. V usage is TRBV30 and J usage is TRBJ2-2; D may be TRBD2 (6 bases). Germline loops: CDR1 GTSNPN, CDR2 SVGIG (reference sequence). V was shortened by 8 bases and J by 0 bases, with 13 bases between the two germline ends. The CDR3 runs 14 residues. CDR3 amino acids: CAGTWGANTGELFF. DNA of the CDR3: TGTGCCGGGACGTGGGGGGCGAACACCGGGGAGCTGTTTTTT.

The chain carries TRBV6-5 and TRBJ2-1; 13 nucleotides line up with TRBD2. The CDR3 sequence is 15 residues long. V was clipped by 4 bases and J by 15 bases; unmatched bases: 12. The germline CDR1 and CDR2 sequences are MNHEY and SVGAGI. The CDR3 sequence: CASSSTSGGAYVGFF. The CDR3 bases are TGTGCCAGCAGTTCCACTAGCGGGGGGGCTTATGTGGGGTTCTTC.